These 24 T cell receptor beta chains were sequenced from one sample in a study of blood T cells in healthy people across ages. Combining a sample-barcoded 5' primer with a J-beta primer mix, a second PCR ran for roughly 7 to 11 cycles. Via MiXCR, TCRdb re-called the 5' RACE reads, giving one row per CDR3 protein. Here the sample spans about 780,000 distinct CDR3 sequences, 35% to 50% being singletons. Specimen: blood. These receptor sequences come from a man older than 75 in good health.

The gene calls are TRBV7-2 and TRBJ1-2; possibly TRBD1 for D (6 bases). Trimming left V 1 base short and J 3 bases short, with 15 bases between. Germline V gives CDR1 SGHTA, CDR2 FQGNSA. The CDR3 has 16 amino acids. The CDR3 bases are TGTGCCAGCAGCTTAGAGTCACAGGGCAAGTACTATGGCTACACCTTC. Its translation is CASSLESQGKYYGYTF.

The J gene is TRBJ1-4, the V gene TRBV7-9; no firm D call. The CDR3 is 13 amino acids. Trimming removed 5 bases at V and 12 bases at J, with 16 bases between. Germline-derived CDR1 and CDR2 are SEHNR and FQNEAQ (reference sequence). The CDR3 DNA reads as TGTGCCAGCAGCCCGGGGTTAAGGGAAGAACTGTTTTTT. This encodes CASSPGLREELFF.

The rearrangement uses TRBV3-1 and TRBJ2-5; D not certain. Germline V gene data show CDR1 as LGHDT and CDR2 as YNNKEL (reference sequence). This CDR3 is 14 amino acids long. Deletions cut 1 base from V and 0 bases from J, with 6 bases between. This chain's CDR3 is CASSQGSHQETQYF. The CDR3 nucleotides are TGTGCCAGCAGCCAAGGATCCCACCAAGAGACCCAGTACTTC.

The rearrangement links TRBV3-1 to TRBJ2-2, with D perhaps TRBD2 (6 bases). The CDR3 is made up of 14 amino acids. V was trimmed by 4 bases and J by 4 bases, leaving 10 bases between them. From germline, CDR1 is LGHDT and CDR2 YNNKEL (reference sequence). In DNA, the CDR3 is TGTGCCAGCAGCCTTCAGCGGGTCACCGGGGAGCTGTTTTTT. This sequence encodes CASSLQRVTGELFF.

The chain recombines TRBV15 with TRBJ2-3, with D unresolved. The J call is in doubt because the DNA end fits TRBJ1-5 better. Germline CDR1 is LNHNV and CDR2 is YYDKDF (reference sequence). The CDR3 covers 11 residues. CDR3 sequence reads: CATSSTDTQHF. The CDR3 DNA reads as TGTGCCACCAGCAGCACAGATACGCAGCATTTT.

This clonotype was picked up many times. V usage is TRBV12-3 or TRBV12-4 and J usage is TRBJ1-2; D is perhaps TRBD1 (6 bases). V was shortened by 5 bases and J by 2 bases, with 9 bases between the two germline ends. This CDR3 has 13 amino acids. In DNA, the CDR3 is TGTGCCAGCAGTACGGACAGAAACTATGGCTACACCTTC. It codes for CASSTDRNYGYTF.

Points on this clonotype: One end of the junction varies from germline; a read error may be responsible. The chain uses TRBV7-3 and TRBJ1-1; D might be TRBD1 (6 bases). The CDR3 has 15 amino acids. The germline CDR1 and CDR2 sequences are SGHTA and FQGTGA. The CDR3 here is CASSLTKGEDTGAFF. CDR3 sequence (DNA): TGTGCCAGCAGCTTAACAAAGGGGGAGGACACTGGAGCTTTCTTT.

This chain links TRBV5-5 with TRBJ2-7, with TRBD2 matching 12 bases. The CDR3 length is 17 residues. The V gene's germline CDR1 is SGHKS and CDR2 YYEKEE (reference sequence). The junction had 14 bases not matched to a gene; V was cut back by 4 bases and J by 6 bases. The DNA of the CDR3 is TGTGCCAGCAGCGGTGGACTAGCGGGAAGGTTACGGGGCGAGCAGTACTTC. Its translation is CASSGGLAGRLRGEQYF.

This clonotype was seen repeatedly, ten times or more. The chain is built from TRBV7-2 and TRBJ2-3, with 11 nucleotides matching TRBD2. Trimming took 5 bases from V and 6 from J; bases not matched to a gene: 10. Germline values: CDR1 SGHTA, CDR2 FQGNSA. The CDR3 length is 16 residues. The CDR3 sequence is CASSPPRLAGSDTQYF. The CDR3 nucleotides read TGTGCCAGCAGCCCACCCCGACTAGCGGGATCCGATACGCAGTATTTT.

The CDR3 loop is CSVVGSGRSEQYF. As DNA, the CDR3 is TGCAGCGTCGTGGGCAGCGGGAGATCCGAGCAGTACTTC. The chain joins TRBV29-1 to TRBJ2-7, with 8 bases fitting TRBD2. Germline-derived CDR1 and CDR2 are SQVTM and ANQGSEA. CDR3 size: 13 residues. V gave up 6 bases and J gave up 6 bases; unmatched junction bases: 10.

There are many counts of this clonotype. V is TRBV6-2 or TRBV6-3 and J is TRBJ2-7; D ambiguous. Deletions cut 2 bases from V and 2 bases from J, with 7 bases between. This CDR3 is built from 13 residues. Germline CDR1 MNHEY, CDR2 SVGEGT. CDR3 amino acids: CASSYGSTYEQYF. The CDR3 nucleotides read TGTGCCAGCAGTTACGGCAGTACCTACGAGCAGTACTTC.

The CDR3 sequence: CASTRGELSSYNEQFF. The CDR3 nucleotides are TGCGCCAGCACCAGGGGAGAGCTCAGCTCCTACAATGAGCAGTTCTTC. The V and J genes are TRBV5-1 and TRBJ2-1, with a tentative D call TRBD1 (6 bases). CDR1 and CDR2 (germline): SGHRS, YFSETQ. The V gene lost 6 bases and the J gene lost 0 bases, with 16 bases spanning the gap. The CDR3 runs 16 residues.

This clonotype was seen only a few times. The chain couples TRBV20-1 to TRBJ1-1; TRBD1 might be the D (6 bases). CDR3 length: 15 residues. Germline assignment: CDR1 DFQATT and CDR2 SNEGSKA (reference sequence). V shed 1 base and J shed 4 bases, with 16 bases lying between them. CDR3 DNA sequence: TGCAGTGCTAGAGCTAAGGCAGGGGTGGTCACTGAAGCTTTCTTT. The encoded protein is CSARAKAGVVTEAFF.

In DNA form, the CDR3 reads TGTGCCAGCAGTGATGAGGACTTTTGGGGGGCGAAGGATGAAAAACTGTTTTTT. Translation: CASSDEDFWGAKDEKLFF. This rearrangement joins TRBV2 to TRBJ1-4; weak D call: TRBD1 (6 bases). V lost 3 bases, J lost 6 bases, and 23 bases lay in between. The V gene's germline CDR1 is SNHLY and CDR2 FYNNEI. The CDR3 totals 18 residues.

This clonotype appeared once. An end of the junction differs from the germline gene, which may be a read error. V gene TRBV11-2 combines with J gene TRBJ2-7; 9 nucleotides line up with TRBD2. Germline loops: CDR1 SGHAT, CDR2 FQNNGV. The CDR3 runs 15 residues. CDR3 sequence reads: CAGSFPTSGSYEQYF. As DNA, the CDR3 is TGTGCCGGCAGCTTCCCGACTAGCGGTTCCTACGAGCAGTACTTC.

This chain connects TRBV7-3 to TRBJ2-1, with 7 nucleotides matching TRBD2. This CDR3 contains 15 residues. Germline V gene sequence: CDR1 SGHTA, CDR2 FQGTGA. V dropped 2 bases and J dropped 6; count of bases not matched to a gene: 7. The CDR3 loop is CASSLSGGSVNEQFF. CDR3 in DNA: TGTGCCAGCAGCTTATCCGGCGGGAGCGTCAATGAGCAGTTCTTC. Complete variable domain (other parts from reference TRBV7-3 and TRBJ2-1): GAGVSQTPSNKVTEKGKYVELRCDPISGHTALYWYRQSLGQGPEFLIYFQGTGAADDSGLPNDRFFAVRPEGSVSTLKIQRTERGDSAVYLCASSLSGGSVNEQFFGPGTRLTVL.

The chain recombines TRBV20-1 with TRBJ2-3, with D perhaps TRBD1 (6 bases). The CDR3 totals 12 residues. CDR1 is DFQATT, CDR2 SNEGSKA, per germline (reference sequence). Trimming shortened V by 3 bases and J by 6 bases, and 10 bases separated the two germline ends. The CDR3 sequence: CSASRQGDTQYF. CDR3 sequence (DNA): TGCAGTGCTAGTAGGCAGGGGGATACGCAGTATTTT.

As to this clonotype: A much larger clone lies one base from this, so it may be a read error. The V and J genes are TRBV20-1 and TRBJ1-6; D ambiguous. Germline V gene sequence: CDR1 DFQATT, CDR2 SNEGSKA (reference sequence). V dropped 4 bases and J dropped 7 bases, with 11 bases sitting between them. The CDR3 is made up of 13 amino acids. CDR3 bases: TGCAGTGCTAATCGGGCAGGAAATTCACCCCTCCACTTT. Translating it yields CSANRAGNSPLHF.

The V call is TRBV7-3, the J call TRBJ2-1; the D gene is possibly TRBD2 (6 bases). The ends were cut back, 5 bases at V and 5 bases at J, with 13 bases in the middle. Germline V gives CDR1 SGHTA, CDR2 FQGTGA. This CDR3 spans 14 amino acids. The DNA of the CDR3 is TGTGCCAGCAGCCGTACCGGGAGCAACAATGAGCAGTTCTTC. This sequence encodes CASSRTGSNNEQFF.

A few counts support this clonotype. The V call is TRBV20-1, the J call TRBJ2-1; 11 nucleotides agree with TRBD2. V lost 0 bases to trimming and J lost 6 bases; unmatched junction nucleotides: 4. This CDR3 contains 15 residues. CDR1 is DFQATT and CDR2 is SNEGSKA in the germline V gene (reference sequence). The CDR3 DNA reads TGCAGTGCTAGAGACCCTCTAGCGGGAGGCAATGAGCAGTTCTTC. Protein sequence: CSARDPLAGGNEQFF.

V gene TRBV7-8 combines with J gene TRBJ2-7, with no clear D. This CDR3 spans 15 amino acids. The V end was cut by 5 bases, the J end by 1 base, with 15 bases between. The germline V gene has CDR1 SGHVS and CDR2 FQNEAQ. In DNA form, the CDR3 reads TGTGCCAGCAGCGTAGGGAAGGTTCCGTCCTACGAGCAGTACTTC. Encoded protein: CASSVGKVPSYEQYF.

This clonotype was observed a handful of times. This rearrangement joins TRBV28 to TRBJ2-1, with a weak D call TRBD2 (6 bases). The CDR3 totals 14 residues. The V and J ends lost 11 bases and 3 bases respectively, with 17 bases between them. Per germline, CDR1 MDHEN and CDR2 SYDVKM. CDR3 in amino acids: CAAGLAEGYNEQFF. The CDR3 DNA follows: TGTGCCGCCGGTTTAGCGGAGGGCTACAATGAGCAGTTCTTC.

This rearrangement joins TRBV10-3 to TRBJ1-1; D perhaps matches TRBD1 (6 bases). Trimming removed 7 bases at V and 5 bases at J, with 11 bases between. Germline CDR1 and CDR2: ENHRY and SYGVKD. The CDR3 runs to 12 residues. The CDR3 region is CAITKGGTEAFF. In DNA, the CDR3 is TGTGCCATCACCAAGGGGGGAACTGAAGCTTTCTTT.

With respect to this clonotype: This may be a read error, as it is one base from a much larger clone. This chain joins TRBV7-2 and TRBJ2-5, with 11 bases matching TRBD2. Looked up from germline, CDR1 is SGHTA and CDR2 is FQGNSA. The CDR3 sequence is 16 residues long. V was clipped by 5 bases and J by 11 bases; unmatched bases: 16. CDR3 loop: CASSQTLAGGYNEQYF. Here the CDR3 DNA reads TGTGCCAGCAGCCAAACGCTAGCGGGAGGTTACAATGAGCAGTACTTC.